This T cell receptor beta chain was captured by sequencing in a study of T-cell memory formation after mild COVID-19. Via MiXCR, TCRdb re-called the 5' RACE reads, giving one row per CDR3 protein. The sample includes almost 250,000 distinct CDR3 sequences, approximately 15% of them seen just once. Whole-study results and caveats: Some responding clones appeared in pre-infection memory, suggesting cross-reactive memory joined.

This clonotype was seen a handful of times. No antigen is known for it. Trimming cost V 1 base and J 1 base, with 8 bases left between them. The CDR3 totals 14 residues. The germline gives CDR1 SGHKS, CDR2 YYEKEE (reference sequence). The chain employs TRBV5-5 and TRBJ1-1; D not certain. The sequencing input was PBMCs or a T cell subset sorted from them (not recorded which). The sequence was obtained from an adult woman who had mild COVID-19 (a few samples of this study predate the infection). Cell type and time point are not known. The CDR3 loop is CASSLLLANTEAFF. The CDR3 bases are TGTGCCAGCAGCTTGCTTCTGGCGAACACTGAAGCTTTCTTT.